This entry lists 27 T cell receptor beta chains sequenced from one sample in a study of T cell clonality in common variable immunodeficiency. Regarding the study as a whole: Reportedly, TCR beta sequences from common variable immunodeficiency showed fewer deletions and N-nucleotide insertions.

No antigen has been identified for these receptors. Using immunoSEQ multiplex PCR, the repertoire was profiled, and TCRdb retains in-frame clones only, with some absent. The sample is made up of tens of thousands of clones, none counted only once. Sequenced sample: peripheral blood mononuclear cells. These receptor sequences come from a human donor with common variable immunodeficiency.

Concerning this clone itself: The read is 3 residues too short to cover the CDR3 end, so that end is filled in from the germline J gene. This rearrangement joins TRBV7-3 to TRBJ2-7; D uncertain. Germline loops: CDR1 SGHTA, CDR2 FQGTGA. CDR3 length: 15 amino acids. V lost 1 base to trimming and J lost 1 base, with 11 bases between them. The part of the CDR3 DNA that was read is TGTGCCAGCAGCTTAAACTGGGCAGGTTCCTACGAG. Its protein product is CASSLNWAGSYE. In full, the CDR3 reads CASSLNWAGSYEQYF. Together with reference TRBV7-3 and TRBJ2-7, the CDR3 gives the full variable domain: GAGVSQTPSNKVTEKGKYVELRCDPISGHTALYWYRQSLGQGPEFLIYFQGTGAADDSGLPNDRFFAVRPEGSVSTLKIQRTERGDSAVYLCASSLNWAGSYEQYFGPGTRLTVT.

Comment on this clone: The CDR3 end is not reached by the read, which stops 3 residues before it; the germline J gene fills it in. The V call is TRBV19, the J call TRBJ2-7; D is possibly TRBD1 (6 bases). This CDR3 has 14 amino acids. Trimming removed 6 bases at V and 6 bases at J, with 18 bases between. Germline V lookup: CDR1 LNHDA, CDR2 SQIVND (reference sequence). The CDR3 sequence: CASRQGKAIGEQYF. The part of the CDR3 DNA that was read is TGTGCCAGTAGACAGGGAAAGGCGATCGGCGAG.

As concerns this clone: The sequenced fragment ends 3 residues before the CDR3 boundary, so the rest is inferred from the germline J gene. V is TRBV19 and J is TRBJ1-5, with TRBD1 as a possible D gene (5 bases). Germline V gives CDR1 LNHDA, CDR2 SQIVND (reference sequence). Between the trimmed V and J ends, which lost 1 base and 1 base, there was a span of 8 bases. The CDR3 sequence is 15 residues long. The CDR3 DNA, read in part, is TGTGCCAGTAGTATAGTGGGGCCCAGCAATCAGCCC. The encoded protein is CASSIVGPSNQP. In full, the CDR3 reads CASSIVGPSNQPQHF.

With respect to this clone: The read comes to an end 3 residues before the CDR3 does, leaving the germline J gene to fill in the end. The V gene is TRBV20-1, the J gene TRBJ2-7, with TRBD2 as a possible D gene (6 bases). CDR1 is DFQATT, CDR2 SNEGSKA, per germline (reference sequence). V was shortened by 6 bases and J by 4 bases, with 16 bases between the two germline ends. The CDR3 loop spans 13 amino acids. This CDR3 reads CSAVPGLGYEQYF. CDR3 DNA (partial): TGCAGTGCCGTCCCGGGACTCGGATACGAG.

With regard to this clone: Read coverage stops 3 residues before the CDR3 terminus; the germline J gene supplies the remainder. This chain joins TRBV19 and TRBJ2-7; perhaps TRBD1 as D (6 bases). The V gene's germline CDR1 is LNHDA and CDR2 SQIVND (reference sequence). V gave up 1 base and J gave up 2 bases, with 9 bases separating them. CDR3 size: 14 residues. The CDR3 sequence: CASSIVGTPYEQYF. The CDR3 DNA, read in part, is TGTGCCAGTAGTATAGTGGGGACACCCTACGAG.

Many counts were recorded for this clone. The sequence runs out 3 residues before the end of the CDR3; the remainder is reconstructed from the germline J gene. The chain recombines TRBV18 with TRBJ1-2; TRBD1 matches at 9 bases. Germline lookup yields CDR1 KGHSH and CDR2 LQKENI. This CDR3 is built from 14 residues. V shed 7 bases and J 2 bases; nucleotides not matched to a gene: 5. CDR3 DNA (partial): TGTGCCAGCTTAATACAGGGGGCGAACTATGGC. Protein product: CASLIQGANYG. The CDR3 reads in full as CASLIQGANYGYTF.

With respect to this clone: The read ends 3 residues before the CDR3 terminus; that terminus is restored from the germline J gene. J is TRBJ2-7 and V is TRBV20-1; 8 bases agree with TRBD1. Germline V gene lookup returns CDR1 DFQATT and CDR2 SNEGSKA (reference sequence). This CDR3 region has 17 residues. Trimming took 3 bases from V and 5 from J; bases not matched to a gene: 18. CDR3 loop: CSARPPVGRGLNHEQYF. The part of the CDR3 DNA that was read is TGCAGTGCTAGGCCGCCGGTGGGCAGGGGGCTAAATCACGAG.

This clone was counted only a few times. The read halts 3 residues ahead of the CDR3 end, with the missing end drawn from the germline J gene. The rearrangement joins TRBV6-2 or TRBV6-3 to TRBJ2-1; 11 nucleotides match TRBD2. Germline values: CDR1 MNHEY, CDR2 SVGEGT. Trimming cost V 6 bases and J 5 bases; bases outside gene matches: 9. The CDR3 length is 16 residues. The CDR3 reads CASSLAGGPLHNEQFF. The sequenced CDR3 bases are TGTGCCAGCAGCCTAGCGGGGGGCCCTCTCCACAATGAG.

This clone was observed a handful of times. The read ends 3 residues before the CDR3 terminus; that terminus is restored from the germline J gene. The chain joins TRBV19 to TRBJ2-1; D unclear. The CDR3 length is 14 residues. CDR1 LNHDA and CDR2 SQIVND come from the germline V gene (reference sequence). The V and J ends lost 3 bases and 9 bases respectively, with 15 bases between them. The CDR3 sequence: CASSIRVSLGEQFF. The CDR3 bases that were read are TGTGCCAGTAGTATTAGGGTGTCGTTGGGTGAG.

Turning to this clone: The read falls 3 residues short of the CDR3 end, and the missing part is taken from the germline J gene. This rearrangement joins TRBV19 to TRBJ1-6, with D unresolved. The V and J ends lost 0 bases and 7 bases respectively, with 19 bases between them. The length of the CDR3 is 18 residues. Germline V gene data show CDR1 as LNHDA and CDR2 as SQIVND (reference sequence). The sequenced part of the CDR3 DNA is TGTGCCAGTAGTATAGATGGAGGCGGGAGCCAAAGAAATTCACCC. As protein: CASSIDGGGSQRNSP. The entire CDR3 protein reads CASSIDGGGSQRNSPLHF. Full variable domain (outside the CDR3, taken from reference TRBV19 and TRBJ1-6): DGGITQSPKYLFRKEGQNVTLSCEQNLNHDAMYWYRQDPGQGLRLIYYSQIVNDFQKGDIAEGYSVSREKKESFPLTVTSAQKNPTAFYLCASSIDGGGSQRNSPLHFGNGTRLTVT.

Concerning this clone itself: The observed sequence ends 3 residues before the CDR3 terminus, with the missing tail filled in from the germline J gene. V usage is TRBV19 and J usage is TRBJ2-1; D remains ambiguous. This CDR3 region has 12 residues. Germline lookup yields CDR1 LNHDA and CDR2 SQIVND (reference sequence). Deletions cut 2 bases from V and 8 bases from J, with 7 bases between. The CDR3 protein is CASSIIADEQFF. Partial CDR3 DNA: TGTGCCAGTAGTATAATCGCAGATGAG.

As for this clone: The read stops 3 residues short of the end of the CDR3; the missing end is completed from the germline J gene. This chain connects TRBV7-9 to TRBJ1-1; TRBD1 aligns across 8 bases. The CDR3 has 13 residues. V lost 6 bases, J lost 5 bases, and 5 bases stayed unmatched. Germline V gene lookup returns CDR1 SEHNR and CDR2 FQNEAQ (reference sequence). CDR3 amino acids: CASSKQGGTEAFF. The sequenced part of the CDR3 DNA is TGTGCCAGCAGTAAACAGGGGGGGACTGAA.

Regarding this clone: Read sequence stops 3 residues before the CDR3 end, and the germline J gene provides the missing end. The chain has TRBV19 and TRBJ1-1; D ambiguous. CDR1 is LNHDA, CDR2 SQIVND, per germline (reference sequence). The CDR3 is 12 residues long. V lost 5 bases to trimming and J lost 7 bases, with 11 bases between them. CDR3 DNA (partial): TGTGCCAGTAGTCGGCCTAGCTTTGAA. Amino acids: CASSRPSFE. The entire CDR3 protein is CASSRPSFEAFF. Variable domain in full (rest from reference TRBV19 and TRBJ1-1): DGGITQSPKYLFRKEGQNVTLSCEQNLNHDAMYWYRQDPGQGLRLIYYSQIVNDFQKGDIAEGYSVSREKKESFPLTVTSAQKNPTAFYLCASSRPSFEAFFGQGTRLTVV.

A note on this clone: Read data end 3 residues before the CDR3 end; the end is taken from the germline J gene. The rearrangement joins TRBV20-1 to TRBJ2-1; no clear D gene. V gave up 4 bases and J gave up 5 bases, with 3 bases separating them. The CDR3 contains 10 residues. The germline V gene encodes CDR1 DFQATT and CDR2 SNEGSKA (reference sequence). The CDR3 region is CSATHNEQFF. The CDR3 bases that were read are TGCAGTGCTACTCACAATGAG.

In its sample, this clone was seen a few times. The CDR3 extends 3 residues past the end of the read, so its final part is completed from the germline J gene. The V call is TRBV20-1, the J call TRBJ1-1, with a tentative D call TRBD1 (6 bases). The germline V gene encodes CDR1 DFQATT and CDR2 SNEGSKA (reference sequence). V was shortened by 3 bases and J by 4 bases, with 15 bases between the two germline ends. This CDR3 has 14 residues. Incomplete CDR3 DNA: TGCAGTGCTAGTCCGGGGGGCTGGAGCACTGAA. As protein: CSASPGGWSTE. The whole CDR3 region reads CSASPGGWSTEAFF.

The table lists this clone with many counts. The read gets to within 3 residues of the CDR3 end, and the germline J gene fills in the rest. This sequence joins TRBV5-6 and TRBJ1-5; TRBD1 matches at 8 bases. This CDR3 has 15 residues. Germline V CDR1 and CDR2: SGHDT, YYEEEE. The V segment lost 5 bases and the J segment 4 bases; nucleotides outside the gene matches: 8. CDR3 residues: CASSNDRGSNQPQHF. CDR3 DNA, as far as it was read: TGTGCCAGCAGTAATGACAGGGGCAGTAATCAGCCC.

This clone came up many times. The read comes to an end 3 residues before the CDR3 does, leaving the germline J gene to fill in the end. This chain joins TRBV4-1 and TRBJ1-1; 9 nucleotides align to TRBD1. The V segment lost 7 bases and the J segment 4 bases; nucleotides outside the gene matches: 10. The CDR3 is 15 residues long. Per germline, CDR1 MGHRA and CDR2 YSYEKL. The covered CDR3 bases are TGCGCCAGCATCGCCGGGACAGGGATCTCCACTGAA. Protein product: CASIAGTGISTE. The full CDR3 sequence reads CASIAGTGISTEAFF.

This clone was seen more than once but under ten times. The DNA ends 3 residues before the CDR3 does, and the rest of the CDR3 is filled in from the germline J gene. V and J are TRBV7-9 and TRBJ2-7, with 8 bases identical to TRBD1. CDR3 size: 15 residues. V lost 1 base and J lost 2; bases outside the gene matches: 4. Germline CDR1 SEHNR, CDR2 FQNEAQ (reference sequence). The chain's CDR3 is CASSLGPGQAYEQYF. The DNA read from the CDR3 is TGTGCCAGCAGCTTAGGCCCGGGACAGGCCTACGAG.

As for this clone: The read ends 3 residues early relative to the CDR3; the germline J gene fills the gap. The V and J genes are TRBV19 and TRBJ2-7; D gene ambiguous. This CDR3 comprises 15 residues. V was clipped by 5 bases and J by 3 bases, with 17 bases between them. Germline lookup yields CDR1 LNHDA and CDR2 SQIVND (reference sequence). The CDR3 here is CASSPRSGTHYEQYF. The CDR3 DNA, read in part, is TGTGCCAGTAGTCCCCGGTCCGGTACCCACTACGAG.

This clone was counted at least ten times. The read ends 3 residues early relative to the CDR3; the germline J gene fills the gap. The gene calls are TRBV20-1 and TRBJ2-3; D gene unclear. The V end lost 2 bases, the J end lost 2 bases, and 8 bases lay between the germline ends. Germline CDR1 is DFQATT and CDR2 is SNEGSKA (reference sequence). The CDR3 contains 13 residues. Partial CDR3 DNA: TGCAGTGCTAGACACATCCCCACAGATACG. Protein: CSARHIPTDT. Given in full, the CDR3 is CSARHIPTDTQYF.

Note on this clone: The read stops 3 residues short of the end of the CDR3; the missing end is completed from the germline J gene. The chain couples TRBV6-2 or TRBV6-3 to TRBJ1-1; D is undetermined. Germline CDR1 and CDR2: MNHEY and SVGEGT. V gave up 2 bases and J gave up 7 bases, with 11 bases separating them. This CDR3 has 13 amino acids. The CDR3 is CASSYNTGNEAFF. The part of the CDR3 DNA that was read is TGTGCCAGCAGTTACAACACGGGGAATGAA.

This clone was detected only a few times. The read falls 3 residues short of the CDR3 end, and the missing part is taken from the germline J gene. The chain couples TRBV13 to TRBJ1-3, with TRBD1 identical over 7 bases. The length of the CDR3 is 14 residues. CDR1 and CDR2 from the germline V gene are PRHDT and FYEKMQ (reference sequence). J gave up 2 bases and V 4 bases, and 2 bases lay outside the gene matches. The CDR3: CASSSTGTGNTIYF. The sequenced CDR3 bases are TGTGCCAGCAGCTCGACAGGGACTGGAAACACC.

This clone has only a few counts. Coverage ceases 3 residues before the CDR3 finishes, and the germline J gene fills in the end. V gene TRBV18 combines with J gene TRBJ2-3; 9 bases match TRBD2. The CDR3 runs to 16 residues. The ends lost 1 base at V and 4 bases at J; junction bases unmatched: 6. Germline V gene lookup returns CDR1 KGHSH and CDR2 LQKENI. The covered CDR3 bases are TGTGCCAGCTCACCACTAGCGGGGGCGACTTCAGATACG. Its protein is CASSPLAGATSDT. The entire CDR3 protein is CASSPLAGATSDTQYF.

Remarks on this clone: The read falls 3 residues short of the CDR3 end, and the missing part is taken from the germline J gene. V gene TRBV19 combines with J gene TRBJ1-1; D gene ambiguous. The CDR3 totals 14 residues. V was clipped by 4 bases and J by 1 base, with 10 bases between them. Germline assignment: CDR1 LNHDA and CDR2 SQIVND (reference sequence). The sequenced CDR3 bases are TGTGCCAGTAGTAGGCGACACCCGAACACTGAA. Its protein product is CASSRRHPNTE. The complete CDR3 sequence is CASSRRHPNTEAFF.

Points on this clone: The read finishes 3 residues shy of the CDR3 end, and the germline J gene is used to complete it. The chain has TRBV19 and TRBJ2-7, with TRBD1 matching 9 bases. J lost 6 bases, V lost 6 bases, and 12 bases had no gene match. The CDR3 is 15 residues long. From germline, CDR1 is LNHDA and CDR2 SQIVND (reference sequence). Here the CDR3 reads CASSLWGGQGSEQYF. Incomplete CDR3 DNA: TGTGCCAGTAGCCTTTGGGGGGGACAGGGTTCCGAG.

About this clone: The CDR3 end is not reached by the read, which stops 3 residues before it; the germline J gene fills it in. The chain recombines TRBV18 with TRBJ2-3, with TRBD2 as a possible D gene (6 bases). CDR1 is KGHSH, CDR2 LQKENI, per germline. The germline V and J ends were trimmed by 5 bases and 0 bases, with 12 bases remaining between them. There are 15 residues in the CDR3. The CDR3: CASSAAGISTDTQYF. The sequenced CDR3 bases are TGTGCCAGCTCAGCGGCGGGGATCAGCACAGATACG.

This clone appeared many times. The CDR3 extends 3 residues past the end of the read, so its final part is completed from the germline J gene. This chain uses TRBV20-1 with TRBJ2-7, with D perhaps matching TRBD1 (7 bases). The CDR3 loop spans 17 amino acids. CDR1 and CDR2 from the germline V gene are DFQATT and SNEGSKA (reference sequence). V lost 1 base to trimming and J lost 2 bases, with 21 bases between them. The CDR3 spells CSARGGAGGIITYEQYF. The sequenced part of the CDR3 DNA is TGCAGTGCTAGAGGGGGGGCAGGGGGGATCATCACCTACGAG.